The TCR beta chain under discussion was sequenced for a study of T-cell reconstitution after alpha-beta-depleted transplantation in children. This clonotype was detected a few times. CDR3 size: 18 residues. V lost 0 bases to trimming and J lost 7 bases; unmatched junction nucleotides: 13. The germline V gene has CDR1 MNHEY and CDR2 SVGAGI. As it was prepared, the TCRbeta library received unique molecular identifiers. TCRdb reprocessed the PCR reads with MiXCR, giving one entry per CDR3 protein. The sample yields about 200,000 distinct CDR3 sequences, approximately 14% seen once. Sequenced here: PBMCs from the stem cell graft donor, sampled from the stem cell graft. The V and J genes are TRBV6-5 and TRBJ2-2; 8 bases fit TRBD2. The origin of this receptor is a human donor who donated a stem cell graft to a child with acute lymphoblastic leukemia. The CDR3 here is CASSYSIAGGIRGGELFF. CDR3 nucleotides: TGTGCCAGCAGTTACTCTATTGCGGGAGGAATTCGGGGCGGGGAGCTGTTTTTT.